This record looks at one T cell receptor beta chain sequence and its context. Germline V lookup: CDR1 MNHEY, CDR2 SVGAGI. There are 16 residues in the CDR3. V shed 2 bases and J 6 bases; nucleotides not matched to a gene: 8. This specimen belongs to a study of blood T cells in healthy people across ages. It was with a sample-barcoded 5' primer and a J-beta primer mix that a second PCR of about 6 to 11 cycles was run. TCRdb ran MiXCR on the 5' RACE reads and lists one entry per CDR3 protein. This sample has approximately 900,000 distinct CDR3 sequences, with roughly 28% found just once. This sample was shared with a second study, whose subject was T cells of mothers and their children. Turning to that study: Sequencing got over 8 million TCR beta CDR3 reads from each mother and some 3 million from each child.

This chain links TRBV6-5 with TRBJ2-2, with 8 positions matching TRBD1. The sequence was obtained from a woman aged 35 to 49 in good health. Sequencing was done on a sample of blood. CDR3 in amino acids: CASSYGPSRGPGELFF. DNA of the CDR3: TGTGCCAGCAGTTACGGTCCTAGCAGGGGGCCCGGGGAGCTGTTTTTT.